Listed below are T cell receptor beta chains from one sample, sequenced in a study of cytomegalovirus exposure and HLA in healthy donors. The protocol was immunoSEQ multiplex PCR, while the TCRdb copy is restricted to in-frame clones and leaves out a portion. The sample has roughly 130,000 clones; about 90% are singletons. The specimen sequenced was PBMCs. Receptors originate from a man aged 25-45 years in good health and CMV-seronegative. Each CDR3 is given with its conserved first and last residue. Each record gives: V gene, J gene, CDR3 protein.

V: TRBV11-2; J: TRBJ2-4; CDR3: CASSFRLQGAKNIQYF
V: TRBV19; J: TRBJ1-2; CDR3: CASRRVPGNYGYTF
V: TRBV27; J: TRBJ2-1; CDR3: CASSLWTSGGGTEQFF
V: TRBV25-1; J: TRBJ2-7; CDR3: CASSDHYEQYF
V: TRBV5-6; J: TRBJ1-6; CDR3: CASSFGRDYSPLHF
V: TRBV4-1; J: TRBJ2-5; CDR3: CASSPTYPSGTGGLQETQYF
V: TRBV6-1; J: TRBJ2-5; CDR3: CATSGHGFQETQYF
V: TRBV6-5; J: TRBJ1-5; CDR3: CASSWGQVNQPQHF
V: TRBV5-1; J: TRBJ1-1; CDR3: CASSLEQGVNTEAFF
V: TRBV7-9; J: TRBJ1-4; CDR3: CASSLEGRGPGKLFF
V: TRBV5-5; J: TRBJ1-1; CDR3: CASSSTGRNTEAFF
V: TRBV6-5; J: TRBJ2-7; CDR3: CASSAPGTSGSEQYF
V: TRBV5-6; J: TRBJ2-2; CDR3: CASSLGQVGTGELFF
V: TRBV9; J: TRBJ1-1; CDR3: CASSERQGLNTEAFF
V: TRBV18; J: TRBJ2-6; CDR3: CASSPRIPSAGANVLTF
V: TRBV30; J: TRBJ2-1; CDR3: CALVASYNEQFF
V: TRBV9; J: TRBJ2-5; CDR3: CASSVGFAEETQYF
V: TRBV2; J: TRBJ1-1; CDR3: CASSSRTGPTEAFF
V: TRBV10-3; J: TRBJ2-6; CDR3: CAISDTHPGANVLTF
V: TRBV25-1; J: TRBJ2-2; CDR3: CASSADRGTGELFF
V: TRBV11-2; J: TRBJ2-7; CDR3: CASSFSVLSSYEQYF
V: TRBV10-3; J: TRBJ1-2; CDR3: CAISEPHRVGYGYTF
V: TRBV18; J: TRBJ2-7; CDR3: CASSPRGASSYEQYF
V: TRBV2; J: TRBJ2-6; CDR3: CASRQTGLGANVLTF
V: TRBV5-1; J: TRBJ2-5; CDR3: CASSLGADKETQYF
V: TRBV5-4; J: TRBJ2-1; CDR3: CASTYRDSAENEQFF
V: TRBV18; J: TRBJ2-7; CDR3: CASSPSQGAQGYEQYF
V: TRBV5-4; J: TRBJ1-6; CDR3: CASSSRGVSSPLHF
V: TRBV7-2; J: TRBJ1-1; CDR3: CASSRDRNTEAFF
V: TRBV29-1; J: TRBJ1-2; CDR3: CSAPTGSNYGYTF
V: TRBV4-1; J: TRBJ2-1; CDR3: CASSQVSAGAYNEQFF
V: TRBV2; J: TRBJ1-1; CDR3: CASSENRGPTEAFF
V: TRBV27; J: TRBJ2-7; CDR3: CASSSPEDEQYF
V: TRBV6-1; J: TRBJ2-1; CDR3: CASIPGDSVREQFF
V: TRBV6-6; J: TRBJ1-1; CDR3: CASRGGMNTEAFF
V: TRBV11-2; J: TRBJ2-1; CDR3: CASSLERGQFF
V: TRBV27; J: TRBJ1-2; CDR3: CASSFRGGYGYTF
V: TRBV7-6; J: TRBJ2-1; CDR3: CASSLGLAGGNEQFF
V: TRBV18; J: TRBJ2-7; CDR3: CASSSRGQGGGEQYF
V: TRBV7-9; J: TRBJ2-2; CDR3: CASLGLAGRTGELFF
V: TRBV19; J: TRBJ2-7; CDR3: CASSAQGNAYEQYF
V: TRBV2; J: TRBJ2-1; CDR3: CASTFYNEQFF
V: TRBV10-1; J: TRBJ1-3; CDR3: CASSGGDYGNTIYF
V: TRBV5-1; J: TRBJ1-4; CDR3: CASSRSPRGPATNEKLFF
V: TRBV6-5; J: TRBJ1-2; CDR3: CASSSQGANYGYTF
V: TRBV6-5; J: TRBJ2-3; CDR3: CATKRGGTDTQYF
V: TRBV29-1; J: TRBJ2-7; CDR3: CSVEILAGGPFGYEQYF
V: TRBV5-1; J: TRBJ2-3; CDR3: CASSLLPGTSGSADTQYF